The 7 T cell receptor beta chains in this list originate from one sample, sequenced in a study of CD8 T cells in Susac syndrome. The authors reverse transcribed roughly 0.5 to 1 ug RNA with random hexamers. TCRdb redid the calling of the immunoSEQ multiplex PCR reads with MiXCR, one entry per CDR3 protein. Among about 140,000 distinct CDR3 sequences listed, roughly 95% were seen once. Sequenced: CD4+ T cells from PBMCs. Receptor source: a human donor with multiple sclerosis.

The chain uses TRBV29-1 and TRBJ1-1, with 9 positions matching TRBD1. The V and J ends lost 6 bases and 11 bases, in that order; junction bases with no gene match: 16. Germline loops: CDR1 SQVTM, CDR2 ANQGSEA. The CDR3 is made up of 14 amino acids. The CDR3 DNA sequence: TGCAGCGTCGATACCGGGACAGGGTACGGTAGCGCTTTCTTT. Its translation: CSVDTGTGYGSAFF.

The rearrangement joins TRBV7-2 to TRBJ2-1, with 9 bases lining up with TRBD2. The CDR3 covers 16 residues. Germline-derived CDR1 and CDR2 are SGHTA and FQGNSA. The V segment lost 3 bases and the J segment 10 bases; nucleotides outside the gene matches: 13. Here the CDR3 DNA reads TGTGCCAGCAGCTTGGGGCCTGGGCTAGCGGGAAAGGAGCAGTTCTTC. Its translation: CASSLGPGLAGKEQFF.

The chain is built from TRBV2 and TRBJ2-5, with 9 bases aligning to TRBD2. This CDR3 is 13 amino acids long. Per germline, CDR1 SNHLY and CDR2 FYNNEI. Unmatched junction bases numbered 6, after V lost 6 bases and J lost 7 bases. CDR3 protein: CASRREGRGTQYF. The CDR3 DNA sequence: TGTGCCAGCAGGCGGGAGGGAAGGGGGACCCAGTACTTC.

The chain employs TRBV7-2 and TRBJ2-1; possibly TRBD1 for D (6 bases). V was cut by 5 bases and J by 2 bases, with 13 bases left in between. The germline V gene has CDR1 SGHTA and CDR2 FQGNSA. The CDR3 covers 15 residues. DNA for the CDR3: TGTGCCAGCAGCGTGACAGGACAGACCTACAATGAGCAGTTCTTC. Protein product: CASSVTGQTYNEQFF.

The gene calls are TRBV20-1 and TRBJ2-3; D call uncertain. This CDR3 comprises 12 residues. The germline V and J ends were trimmed by 8 bases and 2 bases, with 11 bases remaining between them. Germline lookup yields CDR1 DFQATT and CDR2 SNEGSKA (reference sequence). In nucleotides, the CDR3 is TGCAGTCGACTCGGGTACACAGATACGCAGTATTTT. Translating gives CSRLGYTDTQYF.

The J gene is TRBJ2-6, the V gene TRBV2; no definite D call. There are 15 residues in the CDR3. Germline-derived CDR1 and CDR2 are SNHLY and FYNNEI. V was clipped by 2 bases and J by 4 bases, with 9 bases between them. This chain's CDR3 is CASSEKAFGANVLTF. CDR3 in DNA: TGTGCCAGCAGTGAAAAGGCGTTCGGGGCCAACGTCCTGACTTTC. The full variable domain, rest sourced from reference TRBV2 and TRBJ2-6, is EPEVTQTPSHQVTQMGQEVILRCVPISNHLYFYWYRQILGQKVEFLVSFYNNEISEKSEIFDDQFSVERPDGSNFTLKIRSTKLEDSAMYFCASSEKAFGANVLTFGAGSRLTVL.

V is TRBV29-1 and J is TRBJ2-1; 9 nucleotides agree with TRBD2. This CDR3 is built from 14 residues. Germline trimming cut 7 bases from V and 0 bases from J; bases unmatched to any gene: 4. Germline V gene data show CDR1 as SQVTM and CDR2 as ANQGSEA. The CDR3, as DNA: TGCAGCGGAGGACTAGCGAGCTCCTACAATGAGCAGTTCTTC. Protein: CSGGLASSYNEQFF.